This TCR beta chain was profiled in a study of blood T cell repertoires in COVID-19. Study context: The cDNA or gDNA used as material had been derived from T cells, B-cell-depleted T cells, or PBMCs.

Those enrolled, adults aged roughly 18 to 95 years, came from 20 to 25 US areas. The method was immunoSEQ multiplex PCR; TCRdb's version includes in-frame clones alone and lacks a portion of them. The data contain roughly 160,000 clones, roughly 87% of them singletons. This CDR3 spans 13 amino acids. Germline V gives CDR1 SGHRS, CDR2 YFSETQ. Trimming took 4 bases from V and 4 from J, leaving 11 bases between them. The sequencing sample was made of PBMCs or T cells enriched from blood (not recorded which). The V gene is TRBV5-1, the J gene TRBJ1-1; D might be TRBD1 (6 bases). The TCR originated in a man in his fifties who had recovered from COVID-19. In DNA form, the CDR3 reads TGCGCCAGCAGCCTTACAGGGTCCACTGAAGCTTTCTTT. This encodes CASSLTGSTEAFF. The full variable domain, completed using reference TRBV5-1 and TRBJ1-1, is KAGVTQTPRYLIKTRGQQVTLSCSPISGHRSVSWYQQTPGQGLQFLFEYFSETQRNKGNFPGRFSGRQFSNSRSEMNVSTLELGDSALYLCASSLTGSTEAFFGQGTRLTVV.